These T cell receptor beta chains were read from a single sample in a study of blood T cell repertoires in COVID-19. Using immunoSEQ multiplex PCR, the repertoire was profiled, and TCRdb retains in-frame clones only, with some absent. The sample lists about 190,000 clones, roughly nine tenths occurring once. The sample comprised peripheral blood. These receptors all come from a man aged 25-45 years with acute or convalescent COVID-19. Both conserved end residues are part of each CDR3. A D gene is named only where the DNA matches it firmly. Some rows have no size entry. The others give once, few or many, or a class for an expanded clone.

D: TRBD1; size: NA; length: 16; V: TRBV5-4; J: TRBJ1-4; CDR3: CASSLGGGQGREKLFF; DNA: TGTGCCAGCAGCTTGGGAGGGGGACAGGGTCGTGAAAAACTGTTTTTT
D: NA; size: once; length: 14; V: TRBV28; J: TRBJ1-4; CDR3: CASTVDFFSEKLFF; DNA: TGTGCCAGCACCGTAGACTTTTTCAGTGAAAAACTGTTTTTT
D: TRBD1; size: NA; length: 15; V: TRBV7-9; J: TRBJ1-1; CDR3: CASLTYADRDTEAFF; DNA: TGTGCCAGCCTGACTTATGCGGACAGGGACACTGAAGCTTTCTTT
D: NA; size: NA; length: 16; V: TRBV11-3; J: TRBJ2-2; CDR3: CASSPTGIRDTGELFF; DNA: TGTGCCAGCAGCCCAACAGGGATACGAGACACCGGGGAGCTGTTTTTT
D: NA; size: NA; length: 14; V: TRBV28; J: TRBJ1-3; CDR3: CASSLGRGGNTIYF; DNA: TGTGCCAGCAGTTTAGGCAGAGGTGGAAACACCATATATTTT
D: TRBD2; size: NA; length: 13; V: TRBV6-5; J: TRBJ2-3; CDR3: CASTAGGASTQYF; DNA: TGTGCCAGCACCGCGGGGGGGGCCAGTACGCAGTATTTT
D: NA; size: NA; length: 16; V: TRBV5-1; J: TRBJ1-6; CDR3: CASSYKQGDHNSPLHF; DNA: TGCGCCAGCAGCTACAAACAGGGAGACCATAATTCACCCCTCCACTTT
D: NA; size: NA; length: 13; V: TRBV3-1/TRBV3-2; J: TRBJ1-2; CDR3: CASSQEWQGGYTF; DNA: TGTGCCAGCAGCCAAGAATGGCAGGGAGGCTACACCTTC
D: TRBD1; size: NA; length: 14; V: TRBV7-8; J: TRBJ1-4; CDR3: CASSVGQGNEKLFF; DNA: TGTGCCAGCAGCGTGGGACAGGGAAATGAAAAACTGTTTTTT
D: NA; size: NA; length: 13; V: TRBV7-3; J: TRBJ2-1; CDR3: CASSLTGPNEQFF; DNA: TGTGCCAGCAGCTTAACGGGGCCCAATGAGCAGTTCTTC
D: TRBD1; size: NA; length: 13; V: TRBV29-1; J: TRBJ1-2; CDR3: CSVRTGTNYGYTF; DNA: TGCAGCGTACGGACAGGGACTAACTATGGCTACACCTTC
D: TRBD1; size: NA; length: 12; V: TRBV5-1; J: TRBJ2-5; CDR3: CASSPTGVAQYF; DNA: TGCGCCAGCAGCCCAACAGGGGTGGCCCAGTACTTC
D: NA; size: NA; length: 16; V: TRBV28; J: TRBJ1-4; CDR3: CASSSPWTATNEKLFF; DNA: TGTGCCAGCAGTTCACCCTGGACAGCTACTAATGAAAAACTGTTTTTT
D: NA; size: NA; length: 15; V: TRBV5-1; J: TRBJ1-4; CDR3: CASMAGQGTNEKLFF; DNA: TGCGCCAGCATGGCAGGTCAGGGAACTAATGAAAAACTGTTTTTT
D: TRBD2; size: NA; length: 14; V: TRBV28; J: TRBJ2-7; CDR3: CASRTTSGRSEQYF; DNA: TGTGCCAGCAGAACGACTAGCGGGAGGTCCGAGCAGTACTTC